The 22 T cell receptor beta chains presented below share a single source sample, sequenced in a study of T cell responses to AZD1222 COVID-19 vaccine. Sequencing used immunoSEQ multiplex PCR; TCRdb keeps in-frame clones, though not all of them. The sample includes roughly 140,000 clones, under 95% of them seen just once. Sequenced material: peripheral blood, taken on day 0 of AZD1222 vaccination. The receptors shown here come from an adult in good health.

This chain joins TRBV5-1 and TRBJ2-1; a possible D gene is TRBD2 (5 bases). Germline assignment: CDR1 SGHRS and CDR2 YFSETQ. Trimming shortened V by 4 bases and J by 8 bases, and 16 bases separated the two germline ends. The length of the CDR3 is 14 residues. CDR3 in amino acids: CASSLVGGLDEQFF. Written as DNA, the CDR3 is TGCGCCAGCAGCCTGGTTGGAGGCTTGGATGAGCAGTTCTTC.

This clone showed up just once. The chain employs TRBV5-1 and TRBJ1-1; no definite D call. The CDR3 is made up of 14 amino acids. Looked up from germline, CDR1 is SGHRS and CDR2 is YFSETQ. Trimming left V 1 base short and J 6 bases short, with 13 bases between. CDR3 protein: CASSLTVAGAEAFF. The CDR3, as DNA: TGCGCCAGCAGCTTGACAGTCGCTGGGGCTGAAGCTTTCTTT.

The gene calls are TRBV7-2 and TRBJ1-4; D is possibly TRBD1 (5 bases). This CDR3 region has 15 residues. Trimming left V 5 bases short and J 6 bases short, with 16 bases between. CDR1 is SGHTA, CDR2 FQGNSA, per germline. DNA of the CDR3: TGTGCCAGCAGCCACAGGTTTGGATTAGATGAAAAACTGTTTTTT. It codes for CASSHRFGLDEKLFF.

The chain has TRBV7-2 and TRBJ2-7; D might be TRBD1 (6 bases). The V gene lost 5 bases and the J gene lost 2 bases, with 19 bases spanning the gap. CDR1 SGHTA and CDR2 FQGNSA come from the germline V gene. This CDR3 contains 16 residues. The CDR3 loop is CASSKSRRGGAYEQYF. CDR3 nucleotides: TGTGCCAGCAGCAAGTCCCGCAGGGGTGGAGCCTACGAGCAGTACTTC.

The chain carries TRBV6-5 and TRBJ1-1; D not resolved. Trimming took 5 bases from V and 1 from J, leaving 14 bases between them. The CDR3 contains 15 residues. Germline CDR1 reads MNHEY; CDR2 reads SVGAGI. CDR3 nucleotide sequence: TGTGCCAGCAGTCCTACGGCAGGAAAGAACACTGAAGCTTTCTTT. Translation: CASSPTAGKNTEAFF.

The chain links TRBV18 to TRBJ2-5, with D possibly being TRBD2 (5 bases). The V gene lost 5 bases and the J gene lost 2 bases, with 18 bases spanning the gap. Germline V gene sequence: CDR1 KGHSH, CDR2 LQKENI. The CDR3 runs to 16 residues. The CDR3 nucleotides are TGTGCCAGCTCAGCTTCACGGGGAACAGAACAAGAGACCCAGTACTTC. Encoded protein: CASSASRGTEQETQYF.

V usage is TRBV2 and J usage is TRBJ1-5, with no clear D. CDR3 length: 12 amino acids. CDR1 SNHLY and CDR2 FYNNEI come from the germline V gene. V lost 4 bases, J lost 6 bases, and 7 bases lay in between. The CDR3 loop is CASSGSLQPQHF. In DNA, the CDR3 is TGTGCCAGCAGTGGGTCCCTTCAGCCCCAGCATTTT.

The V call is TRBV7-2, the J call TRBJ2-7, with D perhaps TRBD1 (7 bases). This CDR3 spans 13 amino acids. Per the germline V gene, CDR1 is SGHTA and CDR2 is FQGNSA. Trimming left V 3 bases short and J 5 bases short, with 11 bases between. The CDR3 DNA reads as TGTGCCAGCAGCTTCCAGGGGGGCAACGAGCAGTACTTC. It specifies CASSFQGGNEQYF.

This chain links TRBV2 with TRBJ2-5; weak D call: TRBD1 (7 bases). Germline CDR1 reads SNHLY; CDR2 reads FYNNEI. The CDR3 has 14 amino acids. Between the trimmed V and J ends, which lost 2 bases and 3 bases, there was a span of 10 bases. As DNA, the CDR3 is TGTGCCAGCAGTGAACAGGGGGGAGAAGAGACCCAGTACTTC. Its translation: CASSEQGGEETQYF.

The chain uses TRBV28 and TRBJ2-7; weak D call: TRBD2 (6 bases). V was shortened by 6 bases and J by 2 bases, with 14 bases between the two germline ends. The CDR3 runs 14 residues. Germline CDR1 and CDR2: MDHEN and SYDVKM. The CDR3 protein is CASRPGGSPYEQYF. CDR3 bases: TGTGCCAGCAGACCTGGGGGGTCCCCCTACGAGCAGTACTTC.

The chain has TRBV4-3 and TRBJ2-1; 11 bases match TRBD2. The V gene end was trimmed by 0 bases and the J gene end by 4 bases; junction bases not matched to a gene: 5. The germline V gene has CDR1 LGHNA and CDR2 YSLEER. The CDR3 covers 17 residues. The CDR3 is CASSQDLLAGGYNEQFF. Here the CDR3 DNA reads TGCGCCAGCAGCCAAGATCTTCTAGCGGGGGGTTACAATGAGCAGTTCTTC.

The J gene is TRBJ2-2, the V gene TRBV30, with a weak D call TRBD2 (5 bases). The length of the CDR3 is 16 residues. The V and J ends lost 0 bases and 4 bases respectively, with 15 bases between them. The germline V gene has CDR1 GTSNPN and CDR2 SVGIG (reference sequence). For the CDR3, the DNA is TGTGCCTGGAGTGTACTGCAAGGACTCGTCACCGGGGAGCTGTTTTTT. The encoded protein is CAWSVLQGLVTGELFF.

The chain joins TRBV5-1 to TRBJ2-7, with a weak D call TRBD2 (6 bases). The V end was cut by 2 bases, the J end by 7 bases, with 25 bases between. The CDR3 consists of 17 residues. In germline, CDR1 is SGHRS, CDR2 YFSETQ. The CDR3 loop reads CASSLMWTAKGGREQYF. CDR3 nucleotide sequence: TGCGCCAGCAGCTTAATGTGGACCGCTAAGGGAGGACGAGAGCAGTACTTC.

The CDR3 coding sequence is TGCGCCAGCAGCCAAAGGGCCGGAGGGGGGCCGATCGAAGCTTTCTTT. This encodes CASSQRAGGGPIEAFF. The chain employs TRBV4-3 and TRBJ1-1, with TRBD1 as a possible D gene (6 bases). CDR1 and CDR2 from the germline V gene are LGHNA and YSLEER. The CDR3 consists of 16 residues. Trimming left V 2 bases short and J 8 bases short, with 21 bases between.

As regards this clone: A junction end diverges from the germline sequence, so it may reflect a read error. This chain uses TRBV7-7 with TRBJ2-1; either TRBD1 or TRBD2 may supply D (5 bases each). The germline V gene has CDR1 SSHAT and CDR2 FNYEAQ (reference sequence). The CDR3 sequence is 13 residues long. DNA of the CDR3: TGTGCTAGCAGCACGGGGCCTAACAATGAGCAGTTCTTC. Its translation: CASSTGPNNEQFF.

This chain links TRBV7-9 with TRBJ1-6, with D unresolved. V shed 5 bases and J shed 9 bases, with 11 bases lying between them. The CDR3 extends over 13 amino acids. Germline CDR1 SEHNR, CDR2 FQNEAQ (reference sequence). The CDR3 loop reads CASSPRSSSPLHF. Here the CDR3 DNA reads TGTGCCAGCAGCCCTAGAAGTAGTTCACCCCTCCACTTT.

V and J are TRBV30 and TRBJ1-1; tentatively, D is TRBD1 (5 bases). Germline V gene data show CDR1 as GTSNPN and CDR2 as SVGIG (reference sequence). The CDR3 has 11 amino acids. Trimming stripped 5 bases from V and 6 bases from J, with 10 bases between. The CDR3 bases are TGTGCCTGGGAGGGCAGGGCTGAAGCTTTCTTT. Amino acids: CAWEGRAEAFF.

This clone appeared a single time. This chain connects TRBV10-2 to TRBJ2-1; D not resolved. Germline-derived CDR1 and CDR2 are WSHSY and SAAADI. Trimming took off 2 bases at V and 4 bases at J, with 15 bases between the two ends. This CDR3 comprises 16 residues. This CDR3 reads CASSEVQGYLYNEQFF. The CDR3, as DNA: TGCGCCAGCAGTGAGGTTCAAGGCTACCTATACAATGAGCAGTTCTTC.

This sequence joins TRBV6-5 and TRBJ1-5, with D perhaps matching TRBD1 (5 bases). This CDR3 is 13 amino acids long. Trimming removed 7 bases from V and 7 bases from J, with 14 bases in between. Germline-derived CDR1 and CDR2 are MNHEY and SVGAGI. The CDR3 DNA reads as TGTGCCAGCACTCTTTCGGGGGTCCAGCCCCAGCATTTT. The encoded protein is CASTLSGVQPQHF.

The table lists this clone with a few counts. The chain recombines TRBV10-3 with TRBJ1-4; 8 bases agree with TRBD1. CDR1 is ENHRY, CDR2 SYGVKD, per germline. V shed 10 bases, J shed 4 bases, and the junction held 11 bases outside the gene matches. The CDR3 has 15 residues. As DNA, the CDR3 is TGTGCCACCGGACAGGGCCCCGGGAGTAATGAAAAACTGTTTTTT. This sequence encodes CATGQGPGSNEKLFF.

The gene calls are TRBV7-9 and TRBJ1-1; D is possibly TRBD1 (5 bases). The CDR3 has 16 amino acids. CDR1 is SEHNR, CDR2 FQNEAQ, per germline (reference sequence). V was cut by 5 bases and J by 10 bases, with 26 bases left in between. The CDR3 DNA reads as TGTGCCAGCAGCCCGGGAGGTTACCACTCAGGCGGGGGAGCTTTCTTT. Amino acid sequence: CASSPGGYHSGGGAFF.

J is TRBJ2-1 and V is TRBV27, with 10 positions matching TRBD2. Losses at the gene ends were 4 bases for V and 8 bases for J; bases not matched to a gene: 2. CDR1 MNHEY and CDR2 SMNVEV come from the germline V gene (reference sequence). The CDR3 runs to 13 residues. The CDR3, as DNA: TGTGCCAGCAGTTATCTAGCGGGAGATGAGCAGTTCTTC. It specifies CASSYLAGDEQFF.